The T cell receptor (beta chain) under discussion was sequenced for a study of PD-1 blockade in classical Hodgkin lymphoma. Study findings and constraints: Reasons behind the repertoire differences stay unclear, perhaps disease activity or earlier therapy. Baseline diversity resembling that of newly diagnosed patients was seen in complete responders.

Libraries were prepared by immunoSEQ multiplex PCR; TCRdb keeps only in-frame clonotypes and omits some of them. Here the sample spans tens of thousands of clones, 85% to 90% being singletons. Trimming removed 5 bases from V and 0 bases from J, with 12 bases in between. Germline CDR1 is SGHRS and CDR2 is YFSETQ. The CDR3 consists of 15 residues. Regarding this clone: Its specificity is unknown.

There was relapse after autologous stem cell transplantation in every patient, and there was variation in brentuximab vedotin exposure. Complete response, partial response or progressive disease was recorded as best response. Sequenced here: peripheral blood mononuclear cells (PBMCs), sampled at baseline. The chain carries TRBV5-1 and TRBJ1-5, with no clear D. The sequence was collected from a human donor with classical Hodgkin lymphoma. Here the CDR3 reads CASSLDGFSNQPQHF. The CDR3 DNA reads as TGCGCCAGCAGTCTGGACGGATTTAGCAATCAGCCCCAGCATTTT. Together with reference TRBV5-1 and TRBJ1-5, the CDR3 gives the full variable domain: KAGVTQTPRYLIKTRGQQVTLSCSPISGHRSVSWYQQTPGQGLQFLFEYFSETQRNKGNFPGRFSGRQFSNSRSEMNVSTLELGDSALYLCASSLDGFSNQPQHFGDGTRLSIL.